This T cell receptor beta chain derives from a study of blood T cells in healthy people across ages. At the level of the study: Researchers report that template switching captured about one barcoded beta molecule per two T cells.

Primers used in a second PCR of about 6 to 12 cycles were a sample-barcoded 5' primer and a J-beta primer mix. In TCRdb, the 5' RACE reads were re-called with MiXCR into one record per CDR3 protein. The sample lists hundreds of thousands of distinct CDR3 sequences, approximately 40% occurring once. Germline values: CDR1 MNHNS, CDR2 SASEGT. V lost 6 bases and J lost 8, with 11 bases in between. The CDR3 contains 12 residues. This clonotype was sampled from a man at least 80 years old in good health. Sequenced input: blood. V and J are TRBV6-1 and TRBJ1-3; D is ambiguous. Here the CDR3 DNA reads TGTGCCAGCAGCCGAAGTAGGGACACCATATATTTT. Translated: CASSRSRDTIYF.